This T cell receptor (beta chain) was identified in a study of blood T cell repertoires in COVID-19. The CDR3 consists of 16 residues. The trim removed 0 bases at V and 2 bases at J, leaving 4 bases unmatched. Germline CDR1 is MNHEY and CDR2 is SVGAGI. Libraries were prepared by immunoSEQ multiplex PCR; TCRdb keeps only in-frame clonotypes and omits some of them. The sample shows under 200,000 clones, approximately 85% of them seen only once. The source material was peripheral blood. The sequence was obtained from a woman aged 50 to 65 with COVID-19, enrolled during active disease. The genes are TRBV6-5 and TRBJ1-3; 7 bases fit TRBD1. The CDR3 sequence: CASSYSGQGAGNTIYF. Here the CDR3 DNA reads TGTGCCAGCAGTTACTCGGGGCAGGGGGCTGGAAACACCATATATTTT.